The source of this T cell receptor beta chain is a study of blood T cell repertoires in COVID-19. Background on the study: Acute and convalescent COVID-19 samples came from the United States, Italy and Spain. PBMCs, B-cell-depleted T cells, or T cells provided the cDNA or gDNA that made up the material.

In the study's own analysis: Reference gene primer amplification gave nucleated cell count estimates. Produced via immunoSEQ multiplex PCR; TCRdb's table is partial and in-frame only. That table furnishes V, J and clone size, whereas the DNA furnished D and trimming. The sample has fewer than 250,000 clones, around 84% seen once. Germline CDR1 and CDR2: LGHDT and YNNKEL (reference sequence). This CDR3 contains 12 residues. V was clipped by 7 bases and J by 2 bases, with 9 bases between them. This TCR came from a man aged 30-40 years with active or convalescent COVID-19. Material: peripheral blood. The chain uses TRBV3-1 (or the pseudogene TRBV3-2) and TRBJ2-7; perhaps TRBD2 as D (6 bases). The DNA for the CDR3 is TGTGCCAGCAAGGCGGGGCCCTACGAGCAGTACTTC. It is translated as CASKAGPYEQYF.